Described below is a single TCR beta chain sequence and its context. What it binds is unknown. Germline V lookup: CDR1 MDHEN, CDR2 SYDVKM. This CDR3 has 15 amino acids. V lost 5 bases and J 2 bases, leaving 13 bases between the germline ends. This sample is part of a study of T cell repertoires in cytomegalovirus infection. About the study: Public TCR beta signatures indicated both CMV infection and matching HLA type.

Study outcomes and limitations: Identification of carriers of CMV plus the relevant HLA was achieved through cumulative public TCR beta family frequency. The ex vivo response was dominated by HLA-C-restricted CMV-specific TCR beta clonotypes.

TCRdb ran MiXCR on the reads and lists one entry per CDR3 protein. Of under 850,000 distinct CDR3 sequences in the sample, around 35% are singletons; the top ten hold about 20%. V usage is TRBV28 and J usage is TRBJ2-1; the D gene is possibly TRBD2 (5 bases). This clonotype was sampled from a human donor in good health (CMV status not recorded). Some clones in this sample may be carry-over from other donors' samples. The material was cultured PBMCs, obtained from culture after CMV antigen stimulation. The CDR3 sequence is CASSLTPGTYNEQFF. The DNA of the CDR3 is TGTGCCAGCAGTCTTACCCCCGGGACCTACAATGAGCAGTTCTTC.